This T cell receptor beta chain was documented in a study of a mutant IDH1 vaccine in newly diagnosed glioma. Study information: Vaccines began 4-6 weeks after radiotherapy alone, or with temozolomide cycles.

With V trimmed by 4 bases and J by 1 base, 4 bases remained unmatched. This CDR3 comprises 16 residues. CDR1 SGHRS and CDR2 YFSETQ come from the germline V gene. With respect to this clone: The antigen remains undetermined.

The table came from immunoSEQ multiplex PCR; TCRdb's copy has only in-frame clones and leaves some out. The data hold about 72,000 clones, with over 75% observed a single time. Time point defined: week 23, last vaccination. The investigators gave 300 ug of mutant IDH1 20-mer peptide in each vaccine dose, together with topical imiquimod. The TCR sequence derives from a man younger than 30 with glioma. Sequencing used PBMCs, obtained from a glioma patient whose treatment included an IDH1 peptide vaccine. The chain has TRBV5-1 and TRBJ2-2, with 10 positions matching TRBD2. CDR3: CASSQIAGGNTGELFF. The CDR3 nucleotides are TGCGCCAGCAGCCAAATAGCGGGGGGGAACACCGGGGAGCTGTTTTTT.